This T cell receptor beta chain originates from a study of shared clonotypes between healthy human individuals. The wider study: Donor ages ranged 18 to 49 years: a couple of women, a few men. General study results and limits: Larger estimated richness was generally seen in naive subsets than in memory subsets. Lower generation probabilities were found for non-shared clonotypes than for those shared by all four donors.

The repertoire was sequenced with immunoSEQ multiplex PCR; TCRdb's copy has only in-frame clones and lacks some. The sample has more than 90,000 clones; roughly two thirds are singletons. The CDR3 contains 16 residues. Germline V lookup: CDR1 MNHNY, CDR2 SVGAGI (reference sequence). V was clipped by 4 bases and J by 2 bases, with 17 bases between them. Healthy HIV-negative adults without recent acute infections or vaccinations served as donors. Regarding this clone: Its matching antigen is unknown.

The receptor was derived from a man younger than 45 in good health. The V gene is TRBV6-6, the J gene TRBJ1-2; D is ambiguous. The sample consisted of memory CD8+ T cells sorted from blood. Described subset: CD45RO+ cells pooled with CCR7-negative TemRA cells. The CDR3 region has the DNA TGTGCCAGCAGTTTCCGGGAGTGGCCGTACAACTATGGCTACACCTTC. This codes for CASSFREWPYNYGYTF.